This TCR beta chain was identified during a study of cytomegalovirus exposure and HLA in healthy donors. Study-wide results and limits: A few chains linked to CMV were shown in vitro to be specific for CMV antigens. Subsequent analysis showed first-cohort TCR clusters tending to co-occur in some 120 validation repertoires. Rarity marked most TCR sequences, yet some public TCRs occurred in many donors.

Clones were sequenced by immunoSEQ multiplex PCR, and TCRdb holds only the in-frame ones, with some missing. Found here are 190,000 or so clones, roughly 84% of them singletons; the top ten hold about an eighth. The CDR3 sequence is 18 residues long. The V gene's germline CDR1 is LGHNA and CDR2 YNFKEQ. With V trimmed by 0 bases and J by 2 bases, 10 bases remained unmatched. The table lists this clone with a few counts. Its antigen remains unidentified. The clonotype comes from a woman in her 30s in good health and CMV-seropositive. The chain recombines TRBV4-2 with TRBJ1-5; 7 nucleotides agree with TRBD1. The sample comprised PBMCs. The CDR3 DNA is TGTGCCAGCAGCCAAGATCTGGTAGGGGGCAGGGGCAATCAGCCCCAGCATTTT. It is translated as CASSQDLVGGRGNQPQHF.